Included here is one T cell receptor beta chain sequence, with context. Antigen: not known. Germline loops: CDR1 SGHAT, CDR2 FQNNGV. The CDR3 sequence is 15 residues long. Trimming removed 3 bases from V and 3 bases from J; junction bases left unmatched: 5. The data were taken from a study of shared clonotypes between healthy human individuals. Produced via immunoSEQ multiplex PCR; TCRdb's table is partial and in-frame only. This sample has about 2 million clones; less than 95% occur once, and the top ten carry more than 0.95%. The study, taken as a whole, reports: Memory subsets had estimated richness that was generally smaller than that of naive subsets.

CD45RO-negative cells were positively selected for CCR7, leaving out terminally differentiated effector memory CD45RA+ cells. The V and J genes are TRBV11-2 and TRBJ2-1; 7 bases align to TRBD2. The material sequenced was naive CD8+ T cells sorted from blood. This TCR was sampled from a man aged 18 to 35 in good health. Here the CDR3 DNA reads TGTGCCAGCAGCTTTTCGCTAGCGGACTACAATGAGCAGTTCTTC. The encoded protein is CASSFSLADYNEQFF.